The T cell receptor beta chain described here comes from a study of blood T cell repertoires in COVID-19. V lost 0 bases and J 0 bases, leaving 12 bases between the germline ends. CDR1 and CDR2 (germline): KGHSH, LQKENI. The CDR3 contains 17 residues. Profiling relied on immunoSEQ multiplex PCR, and the TCRdb table lists in-frame clones only, not all of them. The top ten clones hold 12% of a sample with roughly 250,000 clones, approximately 78% of them seen once. The TCR sequence derives from a woman aged 60 to 75 with active or convalescent COVID-19. This sequence joins TRBV18 and TRBJ2-1; D uncertain. The sequencing input was peripheral blood. CDR3 amino acids: CASSPPPTVSSYNEQFF. In DNA, the CDR3 is TGTGCCAGCTCACCACCCCCCACAGTTAGCTCCTACAATGAGCAGTTCTTC.